The TCR beta chain described here comes from a study of PD-L1 blockade in urothelial cancer. Synthetic spike-ins, TCR analog templates, were added into each PCR. This table comes from immunoSEQ multiplex PCR, and its TCRdb copy is limited to in-frame clones, with some not included. Of tens of thousands of clones listed, about 89% are singletons. In germline, CDR1 is LNHNV, CDR2 YYDKDF (reference sequence). Trimming cost V 6 bases and J 6 bases; bases outside gene matches: 5. This CDR3 region has 13 residues. V usage is TRBV15 and J usage is TRBJ2-7, with 10 bases fitting TRBD1. The material was PBMCs, obtained around atezolizumab (anti-PD-L1) treatment. This TCR was recovered from a man aged 55 to 70 with urothelial cancer. CDR3 sequence reads: CATSRDRGAEQYF. In DNA form, the CDR3 reads TGTGCCACCAGTAGGGACAGGGGAGCCGAGCAGTACTTC.